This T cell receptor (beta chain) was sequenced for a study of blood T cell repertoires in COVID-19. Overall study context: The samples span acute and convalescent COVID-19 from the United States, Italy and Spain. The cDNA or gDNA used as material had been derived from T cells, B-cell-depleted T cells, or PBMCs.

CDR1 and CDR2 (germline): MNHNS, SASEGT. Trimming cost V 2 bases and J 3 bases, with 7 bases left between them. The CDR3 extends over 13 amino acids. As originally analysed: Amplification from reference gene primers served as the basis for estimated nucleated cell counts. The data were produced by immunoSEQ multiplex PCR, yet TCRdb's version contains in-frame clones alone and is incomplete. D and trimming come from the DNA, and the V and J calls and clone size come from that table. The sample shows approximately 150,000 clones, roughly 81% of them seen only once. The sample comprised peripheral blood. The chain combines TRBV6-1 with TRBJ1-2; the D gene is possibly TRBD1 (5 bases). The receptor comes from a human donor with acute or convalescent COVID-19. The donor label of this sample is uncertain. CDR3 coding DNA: TGTGCCAGCAGTGAACGGGGGTACTATGGCTACACCTTC. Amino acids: CASSERGYYGYTF.